The 20 T cell receptor beta chains in this list originate from one sample, sequenced in a study of early T cells in non-severe SARS-CoV-2 infection. TCRdb called the 5' RACE reads again in MiXCR, with one record for every CDR3 protein. Of 50,000 to 55,000 distinct CDR3 sequences detected, approximately 8.5% appear once; the ten largest clones hold under 15%. Material for sequencing was whole blood. These receptors came from an adult who was a healthcare worker with PCR-confirmed SARS-CoV-2 infection or an uninfected control (not recorded which).

In its sample, this clonotype was seen a few times. The chain couples TRBV5-4 to TRBJ1-6, with D uncertain. Germline V lookup: CDR1 SGHNT, CDR2 YYREEE (reference sequence). The CDR3 runs to 14 residues. Trimming removed 0 bases at V and 7 bases at J, with 8 bases between. The CDR3 DNA follows: TGTGCCAGCAGCTTGGACAGCTGGAATTCACCCCTCCACTTT. This sequence encodes CASSLDSWNSPLHF.

This clonotype has at least ten counts. For the CDR3, the DNA is TGTGCCAGCAGTTTAAGGGAGGGATGGAACGAGCAGTACTTC. It encodes CASSLREGWNEQYF. The V and J genes are TRBV27 and TRBJ2-7; 7 nucleotides match TRBD2. Germline trimming cut 2 bases from V and 5 bases from J; bases unmatched to any gene: 6. Germline CDR1 MNHEY, CDR2 SMNVEV (reference sequence). The length of the CDR3 is 14 residues.

V and J are TRBV19 and TRBJ1-1; D gene uncertain. The germline V and J ends were trimmed by 3 bases and 1 base, with 6 bases remaining between them. CDR1 is LNHDA and CDR2 is SQIVND in the germline V gene (reference sequence). The CDR3 length is 13 residues. The CDR3 nucleotides are TGTGCCAGTAGTATTCGCGGGAACACTGAAGCTTTCTTT. This sequence encodes CASSIRGNTEAFF.

The table lists this clonotype with many counts. The chain links TRBV6-5 to TRBJ2-7, with D possibly TRBD2 on 6 matching bases. The CDR3 is 13 amino acids. V was clipped by 0 bases and J by 6 bases, with 9 bases between them. The germline V gene has CDR1 MNHEY and CDR2 SVGAGI. The CDR3 is CASSYSFGSEQYF. In nucleotides, the CDR3 is TGTGCCAGCAGTTACTCCTTCGGGAGCGAGCAGTACTTC.

This clonotype was picked up many times. The V and J genes are TRBV27 and TRBJ2-7; D might be TRBD1 (7 bases). Germline V CDR1 and CDR2: MNHEY, SMNVEV (reference sequence). This CDR3 has 20 amino acids. Trimming left V 3 bases short and J 2 bases short, with 29 bases between. The CDR3 loop is CASSFSFSRAGQINAYEQYF. Here the CDR3 DNA reads TGTGCCAGCAGTTTCAGCTTCTCGCGCGCGGGACAGATAAACGCCTACGAGCAGTACTTC.

This clonotype was detected a few times. The rearrangement links TRBV27 to TRBJ2-3; TRBD2 agrees at 11 bases. The V gene's germline CDR1 is MNHEY and CDR2 SMNVEV (reference sequence). V lost 6 bases and J lost 6; bases outside the gene matches: 8. The CDR3 length is 15 residues. DNA for the CDR3: TGTGCCAGCAGGATACTAGCGGGAGAGGGGGATACGCAGTATTTT. Encoded protein: CASRILAGEGDTQYF.

This clonotype was recorded at least ten times. The chain is built from TRBV7-2 and TRBJ2-7; D is possibly TRBD2 (6 bases). The CDR3 is 14 residues long. From germline, CDR1 is SGHTA and CDR2 FQGNSA. Trimming removed 4 bases from V and 0 bases from J, with 10 bases in between. The CDR3 region has the DNA TGTGCCAGCAGCTCGGGAGCAGGCTCCTACGAGCAGTACTTC. Protein sequence: CASSSGAGSYEQYF.

The chain recombines TRBV12-3 or TRBV12-4 with TRBJ1-2, with D possibly being TRBD1 (5 bases). This CDR3 has 14 residues. The V end lost 1 base, the J end lost 4 bases, and 10 bases lay between the germline ends. CDR3 in amino acids: CASSLGGEGYGYTF. The DNA for the CDR3 is TGTGCCAGCAGTTTAGGGGGGGAGGGCTATGGCTACACCTTC.

Ten or more counts support this clonotype. V usage is TRBV7-2 and J usage is TRBJ1-6; 7 bases align to TRBD1. Germline trimming cut 2 bases from V and 5 bases from J; bases unmatched to any gene: 9. The CDR3 has 17 residues. Germline loops: CDR1 SGHTA, CDR2 FQGNSA. For the CDR3, the DNA is TGTGCCAGCAGCTTATATCTCCTGGGACAGCATAATTCACCCCTCCACTTT. It specifies CASSLYLLGQHNSPLHF.

The genes are TRBV18 and TRBJ2-5; possible D gene TRBD2, 5 bases. This CDR3 is built from 16 residues. Germline values: CDR1 KGHSH, CDR2 LQKENI. The ends were cut back, 0 bases at V and 8 bases at J, with 19 bases in the middle. CDR3 nucleotide sequence: TGTGCCAGCTCACCACCAGTCCCGGGAACCCGACCAACCCAGTACTTC. Encoded protein: CASSPPVPGTRPTQYF.

This clonotype occurred many times. The chain carries TRBV7-2 and TRBJ1-5, with a possible D match to TRBD1 (5 bases). The CDR3 covers 15 residues. V was cut by 2 bases and J by 5 bases, with 13 bases left in between. Germline CDR1 reads SGHTA; CDR2 reads FQGNSA. The DNA for the CDR3 is TGTGCCAGCAGCTTAAATCTGGGAGGGGATCAGCCCCAGCATTTT. Amino acid sequence: CASSLNLGGDQPQHF.

The genes are TRBV5-1 and TRBJ1-2; D perhaps matches TRBD1 (6 bases). The CDR3 has 14 residues. V dropped 1 base and J dropped 6 bases, with 13 bases sitting between them. The germline CDR1 and CDR2 sequences are SGHRS and YFSETQ. The CDR3 DNA reads as TGCGCCAGCAGCTTGTCAGGTCAGGGGAATGGCTACACCTTC. It codes for CASSLSGQGNGYTF.

DNA for the CDR3: TGTGCCAGCAGCTTAGGTGGGGAGGATGAGCAGTTCTTC. Translated: CASSLGGEDEQFF. V and J are TRBV7-2 and TRBJ2-1; TRBD2 is a possible D gene (6 bases). V lost 1 base, J lost 8 bases, and 9 bases lay in between. This CDR3 has 13 amino acids. Germline CDR1 SGHTA, CDR2 FQGNSA.

This clonotype appeared many times. V and J are TRBV6-2 or TRBV6-3 and TRBJ2-1; D is ambiguous. Germline V CDR1 and CDR2: MNHEY, SVGEGT. Trimming shortened V by 0 bases and J by 0 bases, and 12 bases separated the two germline ends. CDR3 length equals 17 residues. The CDR3 bases are TGTGCCAGCAGTTACTCTTTCGGCGAAAGCTCCTACAATGAGCAGTTCTTC. Encoded protein: CASSYSFGESSYNEQFF.

This clonotype was seen at least ten times. The CDR3 is CASSLPRQKTDTQYF. In nucleotides, the CDR3 is TGTGCCAGCAGCTTGCCCAGACAGAAAACAGATACGCAGTATTTT. The V and J genes are TRBV5-4 and TRBJ2-3, with TRBD1 as a possible D gene (5 bases). This CDR3 region has 15 residues. Per germline, CDR1 SGHNT and CDR2 YYREEE (reference sequence). V lost 1 base and J 3 bases, leaving 12 bases between the germline ends.

At least ten counts were recorded for this clonotype. The chain has TRBV29-1 and TRBJ1-2; 9 bases fit TRBD1. This CDR3 is built from 18 residues. Germline CDR1 and CDR2: SQVTM and ANQGSEA. The V gene end was trimmed by 3 bases and the J gene end by 2 bases; junction bases not matched to a gene: 16. CDR3 residues: CSVDGASRDRATNYGYTF. For the CDR3, the DNA is TGCAGCGTTGATGGGGCGAGTCGGGACAGGGCAACCAACTATGGCTACACCTTC.

Ten or more counts support this clonotype. This sequence joins TRBV29-1 and TRBJ1-1; D gene uncertain. Trimming took off 4 bases at V and 7 bases at J, with 7 bases between the two ends. Germline V gene sequence: CDR1 SQVTM, CDR2 ANQGSEA. The CDR3 length is 10 residues. CDR3 in amino acids: CSVAGGEAFF. CDR3 DNA sequence: TGCAGCGTTGCGGGCGGTGAAGCTTTCTTT.

The sample holds many counts of this clonotype. The V gene is TRBV19, the J gene TRBJ2-3; TRBD1 or TRBD2 may be the D gene (5 bases each). CDR1 and CDR2 (germline): LNHDA, SQIVND (reference sequence). Deletions cut 7 bases from V and 2 bases from J, with 13 bases between. This CDR3 is 14 amino acids long. CDR3 in amino acids: CASTPGPNTDTQYF. The CDR3 nucleotides are TGTGCCAGTACTCCGGGACCAAACACAGATACGCAGTATTTT.

The chain is built from TRBV24-1 and TRBJ1-5; D unresolved. Per germline, CDR1 KGHDR and CDR2 SFDVKD. V dropped 5 bases and J dropped 1 base, with 5 bases sitting between them. The CDR3 runs 13 residues. The CDR3 here is CATSGVSNQPQHF. For the CDR3, the DNA is TGTGCCACCAGTGGAGTGAGCAATCAGCCCCAGCATTTT.

The rearrangement links TRBV5-6 to TRBJ1-5, with 7 positions matching TRBD1. V was clipped by 4 bases and J by 5 bases; unmatched bases: 6. CDR1 SGHDT and CDR2 YYEEEE come from the germline V gene. The CDR3 is 14 residues long. The CDR3 sequence: CASSRTGTDQPQHF. The CDR3 DNA reads TGTGCCAGCAGCCGCACTGGGACAGATCAGCCCCAGCATTTT.